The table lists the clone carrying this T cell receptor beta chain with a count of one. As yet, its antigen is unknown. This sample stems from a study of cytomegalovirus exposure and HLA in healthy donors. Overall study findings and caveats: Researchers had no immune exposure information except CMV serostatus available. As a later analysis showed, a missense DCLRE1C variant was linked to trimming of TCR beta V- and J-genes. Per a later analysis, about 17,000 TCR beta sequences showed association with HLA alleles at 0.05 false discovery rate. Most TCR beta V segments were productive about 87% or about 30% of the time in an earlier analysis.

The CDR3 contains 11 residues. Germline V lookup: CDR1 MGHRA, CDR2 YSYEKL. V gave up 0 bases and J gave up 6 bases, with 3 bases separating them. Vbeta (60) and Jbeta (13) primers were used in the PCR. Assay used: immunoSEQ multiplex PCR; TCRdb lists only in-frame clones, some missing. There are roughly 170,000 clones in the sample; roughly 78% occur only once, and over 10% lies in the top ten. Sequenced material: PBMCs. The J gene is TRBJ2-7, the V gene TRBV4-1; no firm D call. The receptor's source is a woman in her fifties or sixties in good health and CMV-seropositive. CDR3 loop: CASSQDREQYF. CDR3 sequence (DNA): TGCGCCAGCAGCCAAGATCGCGAGCAGTACTTC.